One and the same sample provided the 17 T cell receptor beta chains below, sequenced in a study of CD8+ T cells in alopecia areata. Extracted RNA was reverse transcribed into cDNA, the sequencing template. Assay used: immunoSEQ multiplex PCR; TCRdb lists only in-frame clones, some missing. The sample shows 89,000 or so clones, roughly half of them seen only once. The sequencing sample was made of NKG2D-high CD8+ T cells sorted from blood. These TCRs come from a human donor with alopecia areata.

J is TRBJ1-2 and V is TRBV28; D ambiguous. The CDR3 totals 11 residues. Trimming took off 4 bases at V and 6 bases at J, with 6 bases between the two ends. CDR1 is MDHEN, CDR2 SYDVKM, per germline. The DNA of the CDR3 is TGTGCCAGCAGTTATTACAATGGCTACACCTTC. This encodes CASSYYNGYTF.

The gene calls are TRBV14 and TRBJ2-7, with unresolved D. The CDR3 runs 14 residues. V lost 4 bases and J lost 1, with 11 bases in between. Germline V CDR1 and CDR2: SGHDN, FVKESK. CDR3 residues: CASSPIIGSYEQYF. The CDR3 nucleotides read TGTGCCAGCAGCCCGATCATAGGGTCCTACGAGCAGTACTTC.

The CDR3 here is CASTSGGFGYTF. CDR3 nucleotide sequence: TGTGCCAGCACTTCAGGGGGTTTTGGCTACACCTTC. The chain couples TRBV28 to TRBJ1-2, with 7 bases lining up with TRBD1. The V segment lost 7 bases and the J segment 7 bases; nucleotides outside the gene matches: 6. Germline V lookup: CDR1 MDHEN, CDR2 SYDVKM. The CDR3 consists of 12 residues.

The chain links TRBV27 to TRBJ2-6; D unresolved. The CDR3 totals 14 residues. V lost 4 bases, J lost 7 bases, and 11 bases lay in between. Per germline, CDR1 MNHEY and CDR2 SMNVEV (reference sequence). The CDR3 DNA is TGTGCCAGCAGTTCGTTCGATGGCGCCAACGTCCTGACTTTC. It encodes CASSSFDGANVLTF.

This chain joins TRBV18 and TRBJ1-1; D uncertain. The CDR3 totals 13 residues. In germline, CDR1 is KGHSH, CDR2 LQKENI. The V and J ends lost 3 bases and 10 bases respectively, with 15 bases between them. The CDR3: CASSPQSPSGAFF. In DNA, the CDR3 is TGTGCCAGCTCACCTCAGTCCCCGTCAGGAGCTTTCTTT.

The chain joins TRBV27 to TRBJ2-5, with a weak D call TRBD2 (6 bases). Per germline, CDR1 MNHEY and CDR2 SMNVEV (reference sequence). Trimming stripped 6 bases from V and 4 bases from J, with 9 bases between. CDR3 size: 12 residues. CDR3 in DNA: TGTGCCAGCAGGGGCGGGGCAGAGACCCAGTACTTC. Encoded protein: CASRGGAETQYF.

The chain carries TRBV5-4 and TRBJ1-2, with D hard to call. Germline V lookup: CDR1 SGHNT, CDR2 YYREEE (reference sequence). The length of the CDR3 is 11 residues. The germline V and J ends were trimmed by 1 base and 6 bases, with 4 bases remaining between them. This CDR3 reads CASSLMDGYTF. CDR3 in DNA: TGTGCCAGCAGCTTGATGGATGGCTACACCTTC.

The V call is TRBV6-5, the J call TRBJ1-2; D unclear. This CDR3 has 13 amino acids. V lost 8 bases to trimming and J lost 2 bases, with 12 bases between them. In germline, CDR1 is MNHEY, CDR2 SVGAGI. The CDR3 here is CASGPVVNYGYTF. The CDR3 nucleotides read TGTGCCAGCGGCCCGGTGGTGAACTATGGCTACACCTTC.

The DNA for the CDR3 is TGTGCCAGCCTGGGGGACGACTACGAGCAGTACTTC. This translates into CASLGDDYEQYF. The chain combines TRBV27 with TRBJ2-7, with D possibly being TRBD1 or TRBD2 (5 bases each). The V gene lost 8 bases and the J gene lost 3 bases, with 11 bases spanning the gap. CDR1 and CDR2 from the germline V gene are MNHEY and SMNVEV (reference sequence). The length of the CDR3 is 12 residues.

This chain connects TRBV29-1 to TRBJ2-3; possibly TRBD1 or TRBD2 for D (6 bases each). The length of the CDR3 is 14 residues. V dropped 3 bases and J dropped 0 bases, with 10 bases sitting between them. CDR1 is SQVTM, CDR2 ANQGSEA, per germline. The CDR3 reads CSVERGASTDTQYF. DNA of the CDR3: TGCAGCGTTGAGAGGGGGGCGAGCACAGATACGCAGTATTTT.

There are a few counts of this clone. V gene TRBV29-1 combines with J gene TRBJ2-1; 10 positions match TRBD2. Germline-derived CDR1 and CDR2 are SQVTM and ANQGSEA. The CDR3 loop spans 21 amino acids. With V trimmed by 1 base and J by 0 bases, 18 bases remained unmatched. CDR3: CSVEGPYRVTSGLSSYNEQFF. CDR3 nucleotide sequence: TGCAGCGTTGAAGGCCCTTACAGGGTGACTAGCGGGTTAAGCTCCTACAATGAGCAGTTCTTC.

The chain carries TRBV29-1 and TRBJ2-7; 7 nucleotides agree with TRBD1. Trimming took 6 bases from V and 7 from J; bases not matched to a gene: 9. The germline CDR1 and CDR2 sequences are SQVTM and ANQGSEA. The CDR3 runs 12 residues. Here the CDR3 reads CSVTDREREQYF. CDR3 sequence (DNA): TGCAGCGTCACCGACAGGGAGCGAGAGCAGTACTTC.

This chain uses TRBV28 with TRBJ1-2, with no clear D. This CDR3 region has 17 residues. Germline loops: CDR1 MDHEN, CDR2 SYDVKM. V was trimmed by 4 bases and J by 0 bases, leaving 18 bases between them. For the CDR3, the DNA is TGTGCCAGCAGTTGGCGATATACCTCGCGGGCTAACTATGGCTACACCTTC. Translated, it gives CASSWRYTSRANYGYTF.

This clone was recorded a few times. The CDR3 DNA reads TGCGCCACCATACAGGGGGCAGTTGAGCAGTTCTTC. This translates into CATIQGAVEQFF. The gene calls are TRBV23-1 and TRBJ2-1; 9 nucleotides agree with TRBD1. TRBV23-1 is an open reading frame whose function is uncertain. J was trimmed by 9 bases and V by 10 bases; bases with no gene match: 7. The CDR3 totals 12 residues.

The rearrangement joins TRBV7-9 to TRBJ2-7, with 10 bases lining up with TRBD2. The germline V gene encodes CDR1 SEHNR and CDR2 FQNEAQ (reference sequence). Trimming cost V 2 bases and J 5 bases; bases outside gene matches: 3. The length of the CDR3 is 14 residues. The CDR3 bases are TGTGCCAGCAGCTTACGACTAGCGGGCAACGAGCAGTACTTC. Translated: CASSLRLAGNEQYF.

The chain links TRBV2 to TRBJ2-7; no firm D call. The V end was cut by 2 bases, the J end by 2 bases, with 7 bases between. The CDR3 runs to 13 residues. The germline V gene encodes CDR1 SNHLY and CDR2 FYNNEI. The CDR3 loop reads CASSENRAYEQYF. The CDR3, as DNA: TGTGCCAGCAGTGAAAACAGAGCCTACGAGCAGTACTTC.

In the case of this clone: Other DNA sequences within the sample encode an identical CDR3. The CDR3 spells CSVEDEGAGQFF. The CDR3 bases are TGCAGCGTTGAAGATGAAGGCGCAGGGCAGTTCTTC. The rearrangement uses TRBV29-1 and TRBJ2-1; D is unresolved. The CDR3 is 12 residues long. Germline V gives CDR1 SQVTM, CDR2 ANQGSEA. V was shortened by 0 bases and J by 12 bases, with 12 bases between the two germline ends.